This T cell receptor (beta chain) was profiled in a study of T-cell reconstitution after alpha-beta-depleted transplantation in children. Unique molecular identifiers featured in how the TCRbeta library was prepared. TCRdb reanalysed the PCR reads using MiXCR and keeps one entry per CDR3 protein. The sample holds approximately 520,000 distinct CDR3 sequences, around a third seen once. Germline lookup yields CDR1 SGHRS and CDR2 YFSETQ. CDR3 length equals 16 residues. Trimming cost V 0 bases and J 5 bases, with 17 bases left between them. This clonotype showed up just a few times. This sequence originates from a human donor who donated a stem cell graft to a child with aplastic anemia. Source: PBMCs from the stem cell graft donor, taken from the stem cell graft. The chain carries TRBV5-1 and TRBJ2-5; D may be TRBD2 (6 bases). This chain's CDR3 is CASSLEAGLARETQYF. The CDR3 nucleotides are TGCGCCAGCAGCTTGGAAGCGGGCCTTGCCCGGGAGACCCAGTACTTC.